This T cell receptor (beta chain) comes out of a study of neurological immune-mediated disorders. MiXCR was run by TCRdb on the 5' RACE reads, yielding one entry per CDR3 protein. The repertoire holds around 28,000 distinct CDR3 sequences, with 6.6% as singletons. This clonotype has only one observation. Per the germline V gene, CDR1 is MNHEY and CDR2 is SMNVEV (reference sequence). The CDR3 sequence is 15 residues long. The trim removed 2 bases at V and 6 bases at J, leaving 5 bases unmatched. This TCR came from a woman between 50 and 59 years old in good health. The V call is TRBV27, the J call TRBJ2-1; 9 bases are a match to TRBD1. The sequenced material came from PBMCs. The CDR3 spells CASSLGDRVLNEQFF. CDR3 DNA sequence: TGTGCCAGCAGTTTAGGGGACAGGGTTCTCAATGAGCAGTTCTTC.